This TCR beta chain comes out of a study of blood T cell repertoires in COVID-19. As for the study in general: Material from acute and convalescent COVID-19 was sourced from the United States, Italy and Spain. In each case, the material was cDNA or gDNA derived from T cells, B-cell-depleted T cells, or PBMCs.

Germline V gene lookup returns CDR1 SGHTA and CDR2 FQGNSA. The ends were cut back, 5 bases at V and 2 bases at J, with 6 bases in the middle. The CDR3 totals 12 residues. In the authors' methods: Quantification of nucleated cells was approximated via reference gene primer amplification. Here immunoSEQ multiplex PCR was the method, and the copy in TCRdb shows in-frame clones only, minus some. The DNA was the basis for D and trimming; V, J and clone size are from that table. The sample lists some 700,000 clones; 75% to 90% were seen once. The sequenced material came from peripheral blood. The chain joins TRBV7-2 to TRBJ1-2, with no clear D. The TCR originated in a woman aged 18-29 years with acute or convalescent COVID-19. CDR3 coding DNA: TGTGCCAGCAGCACAGAAAACTATGGCTACACCTTC. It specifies CASSTENYGYTF.